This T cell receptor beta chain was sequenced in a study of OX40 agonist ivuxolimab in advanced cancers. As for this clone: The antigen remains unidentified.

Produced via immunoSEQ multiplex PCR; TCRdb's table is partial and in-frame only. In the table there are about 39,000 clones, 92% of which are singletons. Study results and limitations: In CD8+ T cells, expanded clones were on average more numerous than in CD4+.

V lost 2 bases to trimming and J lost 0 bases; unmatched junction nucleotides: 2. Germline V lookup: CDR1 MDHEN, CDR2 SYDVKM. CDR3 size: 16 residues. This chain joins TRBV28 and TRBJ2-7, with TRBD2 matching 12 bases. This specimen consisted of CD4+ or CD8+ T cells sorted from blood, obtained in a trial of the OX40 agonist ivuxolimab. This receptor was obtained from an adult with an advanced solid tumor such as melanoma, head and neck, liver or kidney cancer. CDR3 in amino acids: CASSLMTSGSSYEQYF. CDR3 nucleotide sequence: TGTGCCAGCAGTTTAATGACTAGCGGGAGCTCCTACGAGCAGTACTTC.